This is a list of T cell receptor beta chains from one sample in a study of identifying expanded T cells in peripheral blood. Produced via immunoSEQ multiplex PCR; TCRdb's table is partial and in-frame only. Of over 80,000 clones in the sample, more than 75% were seen once. The sequenced sample consisted of blood. These receptor sequences come from a person aged 18 to 75 in good health. CDR3s include the opening cysteine and the closing phenylalanine or tryptophan. The D gene is left open where the match is weak. A clone size is listed for some rows: how often the clone was seen (once, few, many), or a class if it is expanded.

j_gene,abundance,v_gene,d_gene,CDR3aa,CDR3nt
TRBJ2-5,once,TRBV19,-,CASSLKAQYF,TGTGCCAGTAGCCTGAAAGCCCAGTACTTC
TRBJ1-3,-,TRBV19,-,CASRHTLRFSGNTIYF,TGTGCCAGTAGGCATACCCTTCGTTTCTCTGGAAACACCATATATTTT
TRBJ2-5,-,TRBV5-1,-,CASSLIGGETQYF,TGCGCCAGCAGCTTGATCGGGGGAGAGACCCAGTACTTC
TRBJ1-6,once,TRBV5-6,TRBD1,CASSSDRENSPLHF,TGTGCCAGCAGCTCGGACAGGGAGAATTCACCCCTCCACTTT
TRBJ2-7,-,TRBV5-4,TRBD2,CASSSGTSYEQYF,TGTGCCAGCAGCTCCGGGACTAGCTACGAGCAGTACTTC
TRBJ2-1,-,TRBV5-6,TRBD2,CASSLGLAGVSNEQFF,TGTGCCAGCAGCCTAGGACTAGCGGGGGTATCCAATGAGCAGTTCTTC
TRBJ2-7,-,TRBV2,TRBD1,CASSAGTGVYEQYF,TGTGCCAGCAGTGCCGGGACAGGGGTGTACGAGCAGTACTTC
TRBJ1-2,-,TRBV12-5,TRBD1,CASGFWPGQAYGYTF,TGTGCTAGTGGTTTTTGGCCGGGACAGGCATATGGCTACACCTTC
TRBJ2-2,-,TRBV28,-,CASSWEAGHFTGELFF,TGTGCCAGCAGTTGGGAGGCGGGACACTTCACCGGGGAGCTGTTTTTT
TRBJ2-7,once,TRBV6-1,TRBD2,CASSERGGPYEQYF,TGTGCCAGCAGTGAGCGGGGGGGCCCCTACGAGCAGTACTTC
TRBJ2-7,medium-sized,TRBV6-1,TRBD1,CASSEAGTGGHEQYF,TGTGCCAGCAGTGAGGCCGGGACAGGGGGCCACGAGCAGTACTTC
TRBJ1-4,-,TRBV15,-,CATSRDVGHEKLFF,TGTGCCACCAGCAGAGATGTTGGGCATGAAAAACTGTTTTTT
TRBJ2-4,-,TRBV27,-,CASSPMTGNIQYF,TGTGCCAGCAGTCCTATGACAGGAAACATTCAGTACTTC
TRBJ1-3,-,TRBV7-2,TRBD1,CASSIRTGRVNTIYF,TGTGCCAGCAGTATTCGGACAGGGCGGGTAAACACCATATATTTT
TRBJ1-1,few,TRBV5-1,-,CASSLSQGMNTEAFF,TGCGCCAGCAGCTTGTCCCAGGGGATGAACACTGAAGCTTTCTTT
TRBJ1-4,-,TRBV27,-,CASSPDRLNEKLFF,TGTGCCAGCAGCCCGGACAGATTAAATGAAAAACTGTTTTTT
TRBJ2-5,-,TRBV9,-,CASSVEGYETQYF,TGTGCCAGCAGCGTAGAGGGCTATGAGACCCAGTACTTC
TRBJ2-7,-,TRBV11-3,TRBD1,CASSLGTATYEQYF,TGTGCCAGCAGCCTCGGGACAGCTACCTACGAGCAGTACTTC
TRBJ2-2,-,TRBV6-4,TRBD1,CASSEGTGAGELFF,TGTGCCAGCAGTGAGGGGACAGGGGCCGGGGAGCTGTTTTTT
TRBJ2-5,-,TRBV25-1,-,CASTPRIGWETQYF,TGTGCCAGCACCCCCAGGATAGGATGGGAGACCCAGTACTTC
TRBJ2-7,-,TRBV13,TRBD1,CASSLGRGQGLTYEQYF,TGTGCCAGCAGCTTAGGCCGAGGACAGGGGTTGACCTACGAGCAGTACTTC
TRBJ1-4,-,TRBV6-1,-,CASSEGGSNEKLFF,TGTGCCAGCAGTGAGGGGGGGAGTAATGAAAAACTGTTTTTT
TRBJ1-2,-,TRBV6-5,-,CASSLDGTHLNYGYTF,TGTGCCAGCAGTTTGGACGGGACTCACCTCAACTATGGCTACACCTTC
TRBJ1-1,-,TRBV9,-,CASSVDRNSLETFF,TGTGCCAGCAGCGTAGATAGGAACTCACTGGAAACTTTCTTT
TRBJ2-1,-,TRBV5-6,-,CASSPRLIRSRYEQFF,TGTGCCAGCAGCCCACGGTTGATACGGTCGAGGTATGAGCAGTTCTTC
TRBJ1-1,-,TRBV6-5,-,CASKQRNTEAFF,TGTGCCAGCAAACAGCGGAACACTGAAGCTTTCTTT
TRBJ1-5,-,TRBV18,-,CASSPRDTRNQPQHF,TGTGCCAGCTCACCCAGGGATACTCGCAATCAGCCCCAGCATTTT
TRBJ1-2,-,TRBV6-5,-,CASSYNPDGYTF,TGTGCCAGCAGTTATAACCCGGATGGCTACACCTTC
TRBJ2-3,-,TRBV7-9,-,CASSLGRRSDTQYF,TGTGCCAGCAGCTTAGGGCGTCGGTCAGATACGCAGTATTTT
TRBJ1-5,-,TRBV6-5,TRBD1,CASSPGTGTQPQHF,TGTGCCAGCAGTCCCGGGACAGGGACTCAGCCCCAGCATTTT
TRBJ2-1,-,TRBV11-2,-,CASSAPDNEQFF,TGTGCCAGCAGCGCCCCCGACAATGAGCAGTTCTTC
TRBJ2-7,-,TRBV5-6,TRBD1,CASSFTGGSYEQYF,TGTGCCAGCAGCTTCACAGGGGGAAGTTACGAGCAGTACTTC
TRBJ2-5,-,TRBV18,TRBD1,CASSATGGFNQETQYF,TGTGCCAGCTCAGCGACAGGGGGCTTTAACCAAGAGACCCAGTACTTC
TRBJ1-6,few,TRBV6-5,TRBD1,CASRPGQENSPLHF,TGTGCCAGCAGGCCCGGACAGGAAAATTCACCCCTCCACTTT
TRBJ1-4,-,TRBV6-6,-,CASSSLPRGDEKLFF,TGTGCCAGCAGTTCGCTTCCTCGGGGTGATGAAAAACTGTTTTTT
TRBJ2-2,-,TRBV5-6,-,CASSPPPSNTGELFF,TGTGCCAGCAGCCCCCCGCCGTCGAACACCGGGGAGCTGTTTTTT
TRBJ2-2,-,TRBV27,-,CATRGNSDTGELFF,TGTGCCACCCGCGGCAACTCAGACACCGGGGAGCTGTTTTTT
TRBJ1-2,-,TRBV5-5,-,CASSLDLGAGQSSYGYTF,TGTGCCAGCAGCTTGGATTTGGGGGCAGGTCAATCAAGTTATGGCTACACCTTC
TRBJ1-4,-,TRBV19,TRBD1,CASSFRTGGEKLFF,TGTGCCAGTAGTTTCCGGACAGGAGGCGAAAAACTGTTTTTT
TRBJ1-3,-,TRBV6-6,-,CASTISGNTIYF,TGTGCCAGCACAATCTCTGGAAACACCATATATTTT
TRBJ1-2,-,TRBV11-2,TRBD1,CATQGAKANYGYTF,TGTGCCACCCAGGGGGCCAAAGCTAACTATGGCTACACCTTC
TRBJ2-2,-,TRBV11-2,-,CASWAGRFTGELFF,TGTGCCAGCTGGGCAGGGAGATTCACCGGGGAGCTGTTTTTT
TRBJ1-2,-,TRBV29-1,TRBD1,CSHLIREAGGYGYTF,TGCAGCCACCTTATTAGGGAGGCAGGGGGCTATGGCTACACCTTC
TRBJ2-5,-,TRBV11-3,-,CASSSEWGTLETQYF,TGTGCCAGCAGCTCCGAGTGGGGGACATTAGAGACCCAGTACTTC
TRBJ1-5,-,TRBV6-5,TRBD1,CASSASGGRPQHF,TGTGCCAGCAGTGCCTCAGGGGGTAGGCCCCAGCATTTT
TRBJ1-2,-,TRBV7-2,-,CASSFSPGAYGYTF,TGTGCCAGCAGCTTTTCTCCCGGGGCCTATGGCTACACCTTC
TRBJ1-2,-,TRBV7-2,TRBD1,CASSSDRAYGYTF,TGTGCCAGCAGCTCGGACAGGGCTTACGGCTACACCTTC
TRBJ1-3,-,TRBV15,TRBD1,CATSRSRSGTGGSGNTIYF,TGTGCCACCAGCAGATCCCGTTCCGGGACAGGGGGCTCTGGAAACACCATATATTTT
TRBJ1-3,-,TRBV21-1,-,CATNRGLLKFGNTIYF,TGTGCCACCAATCGGGGACTGTTAAAGTTTGGAAACACCATATATTTT
TRBJ1-5,-,TRBV6-1,-,CASTPLRHQPQHF,TGTGCCAGCACCCCACTCCGGCATCAGCCCCAGCATTTT
TRBJ2-2,-,TRBV7-9,-,CASSLYLVAGELFF,TGTGCCAGCAGCTTGTATCTGGTGGCCGGGGAGCTGTTTTTT
TRBJ1-5,-,TRBV2,-,CASTETRYSNQPQHF,TGTGCCAGCACCGAGACAAGGTATAGCAATCAGCCCCAGCATTTT